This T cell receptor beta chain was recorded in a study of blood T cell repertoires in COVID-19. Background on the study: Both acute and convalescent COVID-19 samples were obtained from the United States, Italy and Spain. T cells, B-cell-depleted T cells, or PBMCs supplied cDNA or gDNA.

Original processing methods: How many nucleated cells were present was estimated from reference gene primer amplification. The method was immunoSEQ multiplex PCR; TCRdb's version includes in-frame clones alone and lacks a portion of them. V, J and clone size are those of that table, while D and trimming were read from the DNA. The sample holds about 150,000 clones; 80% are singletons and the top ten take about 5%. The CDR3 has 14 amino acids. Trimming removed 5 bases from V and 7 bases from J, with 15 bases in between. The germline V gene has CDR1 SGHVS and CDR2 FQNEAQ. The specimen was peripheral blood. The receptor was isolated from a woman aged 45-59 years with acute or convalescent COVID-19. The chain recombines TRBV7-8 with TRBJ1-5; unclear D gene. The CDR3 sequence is CASSPSNPNQPQHF. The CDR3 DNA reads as TGTGCCAGCAGCCCATCTAACCCGAACCAGCCCCAGCATTTT.